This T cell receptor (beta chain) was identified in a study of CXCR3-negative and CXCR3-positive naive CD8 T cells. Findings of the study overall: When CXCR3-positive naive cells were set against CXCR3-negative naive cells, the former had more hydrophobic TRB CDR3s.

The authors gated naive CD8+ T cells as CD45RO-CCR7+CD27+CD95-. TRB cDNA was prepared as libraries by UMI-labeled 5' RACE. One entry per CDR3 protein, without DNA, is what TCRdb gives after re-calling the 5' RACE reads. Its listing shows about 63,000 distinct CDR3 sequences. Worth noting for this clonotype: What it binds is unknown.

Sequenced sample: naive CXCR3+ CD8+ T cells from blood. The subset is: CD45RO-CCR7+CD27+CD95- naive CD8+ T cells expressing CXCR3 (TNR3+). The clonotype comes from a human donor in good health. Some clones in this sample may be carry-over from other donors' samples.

CDR3 protein: CSAPQGNGYTF. The chain couples TRBV29-1 to TRBJ1-2; the D call from TCRdb, TRBD1, cannot be confirmed without DNA. The CDR3 runs to 11 residues. Germline lookup yields CDR1 SQVTM and CDR2 ANQGSEA.